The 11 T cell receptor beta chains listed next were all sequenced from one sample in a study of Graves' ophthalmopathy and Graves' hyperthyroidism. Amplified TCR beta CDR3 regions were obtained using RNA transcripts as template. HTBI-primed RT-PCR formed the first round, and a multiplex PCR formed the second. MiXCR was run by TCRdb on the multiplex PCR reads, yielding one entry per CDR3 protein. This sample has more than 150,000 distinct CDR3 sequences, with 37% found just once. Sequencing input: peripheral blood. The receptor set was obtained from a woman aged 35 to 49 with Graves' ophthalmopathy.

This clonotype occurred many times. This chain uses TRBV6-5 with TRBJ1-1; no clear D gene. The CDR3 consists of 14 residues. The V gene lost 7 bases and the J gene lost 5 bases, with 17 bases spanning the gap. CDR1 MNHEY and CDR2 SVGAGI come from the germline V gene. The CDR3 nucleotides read TGTGCCAGCATCACACAGCCCTCAAAGACTGAAGCTTTCTTT. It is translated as CASITQPSKTEAFF.

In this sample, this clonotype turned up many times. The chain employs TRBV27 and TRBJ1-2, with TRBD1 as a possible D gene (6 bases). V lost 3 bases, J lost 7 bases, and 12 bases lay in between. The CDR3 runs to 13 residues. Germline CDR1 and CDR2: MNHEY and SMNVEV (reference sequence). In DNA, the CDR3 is TGTGCCAGCAGTTTTCAACGAGGGGGTGGCTACACCTTC. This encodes CASSFQRGGGYTF.

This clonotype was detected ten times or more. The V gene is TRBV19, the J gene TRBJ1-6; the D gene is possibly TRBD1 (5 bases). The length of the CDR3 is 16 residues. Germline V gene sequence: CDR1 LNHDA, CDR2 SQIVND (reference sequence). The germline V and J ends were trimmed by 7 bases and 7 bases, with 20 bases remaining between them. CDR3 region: CASNVLTGGLNSPLHF. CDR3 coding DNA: TGTGCCAGTAACGTTCTTACTGGGGGTTTGAATTCACCCCTCCACTTT.

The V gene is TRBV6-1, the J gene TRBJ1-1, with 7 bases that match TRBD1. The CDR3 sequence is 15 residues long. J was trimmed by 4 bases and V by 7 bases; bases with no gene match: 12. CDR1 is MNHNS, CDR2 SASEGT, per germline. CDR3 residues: CASKKQGQVGTEAFF. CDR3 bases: TGTGCCAGCAAAAAACAAGGACAGGTGGGCACTGAAGCTTTCTTT.

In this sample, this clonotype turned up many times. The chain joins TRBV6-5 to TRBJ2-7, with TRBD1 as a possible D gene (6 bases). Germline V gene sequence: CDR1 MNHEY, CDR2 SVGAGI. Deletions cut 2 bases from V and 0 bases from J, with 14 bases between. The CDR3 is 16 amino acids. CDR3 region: CASSYGAGAISYEQYF. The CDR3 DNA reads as TGTGCCAGCAGTTACGGGGCAGGGGCTATCTCCTACGAGCAGTACTTC.

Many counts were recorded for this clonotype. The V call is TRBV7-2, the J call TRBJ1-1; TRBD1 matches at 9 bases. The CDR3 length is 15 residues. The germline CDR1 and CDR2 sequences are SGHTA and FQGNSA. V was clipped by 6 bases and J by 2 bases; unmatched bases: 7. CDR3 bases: TGTGCCAGCAGTTCTACAGGGGGCCCAAACACTGAAGCTTTCTTT. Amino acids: CASSSTGGPNTEAFF.

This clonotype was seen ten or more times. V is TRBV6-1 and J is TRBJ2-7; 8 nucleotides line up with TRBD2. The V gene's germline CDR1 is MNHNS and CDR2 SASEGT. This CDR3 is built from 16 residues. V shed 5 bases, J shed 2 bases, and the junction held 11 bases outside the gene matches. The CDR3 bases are TGTGCCAGCAGTTCAAGCGCGGGAGGACTTACCTACGAGCAGTACTTC. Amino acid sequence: CASSSSAGGLTYEQYF.

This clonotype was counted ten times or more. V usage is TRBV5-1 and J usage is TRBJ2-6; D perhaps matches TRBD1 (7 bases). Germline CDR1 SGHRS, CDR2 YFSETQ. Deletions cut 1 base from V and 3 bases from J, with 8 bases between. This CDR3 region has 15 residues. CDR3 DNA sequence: TGCGCCAGCAGCTTGCAGGGGGGTGGGGCCAACGTCCTGACTTTC. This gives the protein CASSLQGGGANVLTF.

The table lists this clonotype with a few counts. The CDR3 protein is CASSGPPGLYEQYF. The CDR3 coding sequence is TGTGCCAGCAGTGGTCCTCCCGGCCTCTACGAGCAGTACTTC. The chain employs TRBV6-1 and TRBJ2-7; the D is unclear. Trimming stripped 4 bases from V and 3 bases from J, with 13 bases between. The V gene's germline CDR1 is MNHNS and CDR2 SASEGT. The CDR3 is 14 residues long.

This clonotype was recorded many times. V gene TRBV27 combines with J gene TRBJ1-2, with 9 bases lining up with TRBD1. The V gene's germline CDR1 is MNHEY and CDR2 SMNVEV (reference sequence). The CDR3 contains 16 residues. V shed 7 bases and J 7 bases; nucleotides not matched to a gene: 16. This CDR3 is CASKTLQGASRGGYTF. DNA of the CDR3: TGTGCCAGCAAGACGTTACAGGGGGCATCAAGAGGTGGCTACACCTTC.

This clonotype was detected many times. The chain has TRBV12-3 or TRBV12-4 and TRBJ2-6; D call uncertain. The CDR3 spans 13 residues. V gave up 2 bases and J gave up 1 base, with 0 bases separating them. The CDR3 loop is CASSLSGANVLTF. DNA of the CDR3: TGTGCCAGCAGTTTATCTGGGGCCAACGTCCTGACTTTC.